The rows below give T cell receptor beta chains drawn from one sample of a study of T cell clones after liver transplantation. This table comes from immunoSEQ multiplex PCR, and its TCRdb copy is limited to in-frame clones, with some not included. The data show tens of thousands of clones, around four fifths seen once. This material consisted of CD4+ T cells from blood, taken at the 22-month timepoint. The receptors originated from a human patient who received a liver transplant. Some of the T cells may derive from the graft donor. The CDR3 runs from the conserved cysteine through the conserved F or W.

TRBV28,TRBJ2-3,CASSSGGLAGGFGTDTQYF
TRBV7-9,TRBJ2-2,CASSPDGYTGELFF
TRBV10-3,TRBJ2-7,CAISPGRNYEQYF
TRBV19,TRBJ2-2,CASSIGPAGGELFF
TRBV11-2,TRBJ1-4,CASSISTTNEKLFF
TRBV25-1,TRBJ1-2,CASSEQDRGRGYTF
TRBV7-9,TRBJ2-7,CASSLAVFGGDEQYF
TRBV5-1,TRBJ1-1,CASSLNSRTRGTEAFF
TRBV5-6,TRBJ2-5,CASSLDRGLAETQYF
TRBV9,TRBJ2-3,CASDPGDRRTDTQYF
TRBV27,TRBJ1-6,CASSTSLGGSNSPLHF
TRBV4-3,TRBJ2-7,CASSQLTGGYEQYF
TRBV5-1,TRBJ2-1,CASSPSAGTSGRNNEQFF
TRBV25-1,TRBJ1-4,CASSEGSVEKLFF
TRBV5-5,TRBJ1-5,CASSLSFGQPQHF
TRBV18,TRBJ2-2,CASSPEHPGELFF
TRBV21-1,TRBJ2-7,CASKDLRPSYEQYF
TRBV4-1,TRBJ1-6,CASSQDSWSSPLHF
TRBV7-9,TRBJ1-2,CASSLRQNYGYTF
TRBV11-1,TRBJ2-1,CASSYFGGVISEQFF
TRBV20-1,TRBJ2-7,CSAPVGVEQYF
TRBV5-4,TRBJ1-2,CASSNPDLSVRGYTF